This is a list of T cell receptor beta chains from one sample in a study of vaccination and CD4 T cells after COVID-19. One entry per CDR3 protein results from TCRdb running MiXCR on the PCR reads. Counted here are about 8,400 distinct CDR3 sequences, around two thirds occurring once; the ten biggest clones make up 35% to 45%. No antigens are known for them. The sequenced material came from CD4+ T cells from blood, cultured in vitro. These receptors all come from a human donor who had recovered from COVID-19. CDR3s include the opening cysteine and the closing phenylalanine or tryptophan. Each record gives: V gene, D gene, J gene, clone size, CDR3 protein, CDR3 DNA. A D gene is named only where the DNA matches it firmly. Part of the rows lack a size; the others show once, few, many or a class for expanded clones.

>TRBV29-1|.|TRBJ1-1|.
CSVGGGQGNTEAFF
TGCAGCGTTGGCGGGGGGCAGGGGAACACTGAAGCTTTCTTT
>TRBV5-4|.|TRBJ1-1|.
CASNPQQGSAEAFF
TGTGCCAGCAACCCACAACAGGGAAGCGCTGAAGCTTTCTTT
>TRBV7-2|.|TRBJ2-5|.
CASSLSAGSGQETQYF
TGTGCCAGCAGCTTATCAGCCGGGAGCGGGCAAGAGACCCAGTACTTC
>TRBV28|TRBD1|TRBJ1-2|.
CASSPGQDYGYTF
TGTGCCAGCAGTCCGGGACAGGACTATGGCTACACCTTC
>TRBV10-1|.|TRBJ2-3|.
CASSDGSGTDTQYF
TGCGCCAGCAGTGATGGAAGCGGCACAGATACGCAGTATTTT
>TRBV7-6|.|TRBJ2-3|.
CASSVTASTDTQYF
TGTGCCAGCAGCGTCACAGCTAGCACAGATACGCAGTATTTT
>TRBV20-1|TRBD2|TRBJ2-1|.
CSGLGQREKEVQFF
TGCAGTGGCCTCGGGCAGCGGGAGAAGGAGGTGCAGTTCTTC
>TRBV19|.|TRBJ1-1|.
CASSIGPVAEAFF
TGTGCCAGTAGTATAGGGCCGGTAGCTGAAGCTTTCTTT
>TRBV27|TRBD1|TRBJ1-5|.
CASSQDRGGQPQHF
TGTGCCAGCAGCCAGGACAGGGGGGGTCAGCCCCAGCATTTT
>TRBV6-1|.|TRBJ2-1|.
CASTTSYNEQFF
TGTGCCAGCACCACATCCTACAATGAGCAGTTCTTC
>TRBV27|TRBD1|TRBJ1-2|few
CASSLAGTGNGYTF
TGTGCCAGCAGTTTAGCCGGGACAGGGAATGGCTACACCTTC
>TRBV20-1|.|TRBJ2-3|few
CSAEGTPDTQYF
TGCAGTGCGGAAGGGACACCAGATACGCAGTATTTT
>TRBV7-9|TRBD1|TRBJ2-7|.
CASSLTGQGPYEQYF
TGTGCCAGCAGCCTGACGGGACAGGGCCCCTACGAGCAGTACTTC
>TRBV11-1|TRBD1|TRBJ1-2|.
CASSPETPDRVLYGYTF
TGTGCCAGCAGCCCCGAAACTCCTGACAGGGTCCTCTATGGCTACACCTTC
>TRBV6-2/TRBV6-3|.|TRBJ1-1|.
CASKDGRTEAFF
TGTGCCAGCAAAGACGGGAGGACTGAAGCTTTCTTT
>TRBV6-2/TRBV6-3|.|TRBJ1-5|.
CASSLRTVGNQPQHF
TGTGCCAGCAGTTTACGGACGGTTGGCAATCAGCCCCAGCATTTT
>TRBV4-3|.|TRBJ2-7|.
CASSQADKSYEQYF
TGCGCCAGCAGCCAAGCGGACAAATCCTACGAGCAGTACTTC
>TRBV6-1|TRBD2|TRBJ2-3|.
CASRPLGSGSADTQYF
TGTGCCAGCAGACCCTTGGGTAGCGGGAGCGCAGATACGCAGTATTTT
>TRBV20-1|TRBD2|TRBJ2-5|few
CSAKLAATLTQYF
TGCAGTGCAAAACTAGCGGCCACGCTCACCCAGTACTTC
>TRBV12-3/TRBV12-4|TRBD2|TRBJ2-1|few
CASSSVRAGVRVNEQFF
TGTGCCAGCAGTTCCGTGAGAGCGGGAGTTCGCGTTAATGAGCAGTTCTTC
>TRBV6-1|TRBD1|TRBJ1-2|once
CASSDQRRDRGYGYTF
TGTGCCAGCAGTGATCAACGTCGGGACAGGGGATATGGCTACACCTTC
>TRBV20-1|.|TRBJ2-5|.
CSASREQETQYF
TGCAGTGCCTCTAGGGAACAAGAGACCCAGTACTTC
>TRBV15|.|TRBJ1-6|.
CATSRGRGSPLHF
TGTGCCACCAGCAGAGGACGGGGGTCACCCCTCCACTTT
>TRBV11-2|.|TRBJ2-5|.
CASSAFETQYF
TGTGCCAGCAGCGCCTTCGAGACCCAGTACTTC
>TRBV7-9|.|TRBJ2-5|.
CASSLGGDQETQYF
TGTGCCAGCAGCTTAGGGGGAGACCAAGAGACCCAGTACTTC
>TRBV2|.|TRBJ2-3|.
CASTSESTDTQYF
TGTGCCAGCACTAGCGAGAGCACAGATACGCAGTATTTT
>TRBV6-1|TRBD1|TRBJ2-2|.
CACGQGRNTGELFF
TGTGCCTGCGGACAGGGAAGGAACACCGGGGAGCTGTTTTTT
>TRBV12-3/TRBV12-4|.|TRBJ2-7|.
CASSRSGSKAYEQYF
TGTGCCAGCAGTCGTTCCGGGTCGAAAGCCTACGAGCAGTACTTC
>TRBV10-1|.|TRBJ2-2|.
CASRQVNTGELFF
TGCGCCAGCAGACAGGTGAACACCGGGGAGCTGTTTTTT
>TRBV6-2/TRBV6-3|.|TRBJ1-6|.
CASAPGGYNSPLHF
TGTGCCAGCGCCCCGGGAGGATATAATTCACCCCTCCACTTT
>TRBV7-2|TRBD2|TRBJ2-2|.
CASSLVGTSGELFF
TGTGCCAGCAGCTTAGTGGGGACTAGCGGGGAGCTGTTTTTT
>TRBV7-9|TRBD2|TRBJ2-3|.
CASSSRLATTDTQYF
TGTGCCAGCAGCTCCCGACTAGCGACTACAGATACGCAGTATTTT
>TRBV19|TRBD2|TRBJ2-1|.
CASSTQAGVSEQFF
TGTGCCAGTAGTACGCAGGCGGGAGTATCTGAGCAGTTCTTC
>TRBV6-1|.|TRBJ2-7|few
CASSGAGRASSYEQYF
TGTGCCAGCAGTGGGGCCGGTAGGGCGAGCTCCTACGAGCAGTACTTC
>TRBV6-2/TRBV6-3|TRBD1|TRBJ2-3|.
CASSYSGTGGADTQYF
TGTGCCAGCAGTTACTCAGGGACAGGGGGCGCAGATACGCAGTATTTT
>TRBV6-1|.|TRBJ2-7|once
CASSRPEAPYEQYF
TGTGCCAGCAGTCGACCAGAGGCCCCCTACGAGCAGTACTTC
>TRBV4-1|.|TRBJ2-7|.
CASSQASGYEQYF
TGCGCCAGCAGCCAAGCATCCGGCTACGAGCAGTACTTC
>TRBV15|.|TRBJ2-6|.
CATSRDRSKMSGANVLTF
TGTGCCACCAGCAGAGACAGGTCGAAAATGTCTGGGGCCAACGTCCTGACTTTC
>TRBV19|.|TRBJ2-3|few
CASSIKPTDTQYF
TGTGCCAGTAGTATTAAACCCACAGATACGCAGTATTTT
>TRBV6-1|.|TRBJ1-3|.
CATRGSGNTIYF
TGTGCCACGCGGGGCTCTGGAAACACCATATATTTT
>TRBV5-1|.|TRBJ1-1|.
CASSSTTNDEAFF
TGCGCCAGCAGCTCGACGACCAATGATGAAGCTTTCTTT
>TRBV6-2/TRBV6-3|TRBD2|TRBJ2-5|few
CASSRRLAGATQETQYF
TGTGCCAGCAGCAGACGACTAGCGGGGGCCACCCAAGAGACCCAGTACTTC